The rows below give T cell receptor beta chains drawn from one sample of a study of T cells after posttransplantation cyclophosphamide. Sequenced by immunoSEQ multiplex PCR; TCRdb stores in-frame clones only, minus some. The sample includes tens of thousands of clones, approximately 73% of them seen just once. The material sequenced was memory CD4+ T cells sorted from PBMCs. The receptor set was obtained from a woman aged 55-70 years in good health, CMV-negative, and a related stem cell transplant donor. Each CDR3 is given without its conserved first and last residue.

v_call: TRBV5-5
j_call: TRBJ1-3
cdr3_aa: ASSFNSGNTIY

v_call: TRBV6-5
j_call: TRBJ2-1
cdr3_aa: ASRVTSGSLIEQF

v_call: TRBV5-4
j_call: TRBJ2-5
cdr3_aa: ASSLLDRRQETQY

v_call: TRBV6-1
j_call: TRBJ1-2
cdr3_aa: ASTLPGQGWDGYT

v_call: TRBV4-3
j_call: TRBJ1-2
cdr3_aa: ASSQGPGRGGRGYT

v_call: TRBV2
j_call: TRBJ1-1
cdr3_aa: ASSVSGGTEAF

v_call: TRBV2
j_call: TRBJ2-5
cdr3_aa: ASSLETQY

v_call: TRBV18
j_call: TRBJ2-3
cdr3_aa: ASSPSSGMDTQY

v_call: TRBV5-1
j_call: TRBJ1-1
cdr3_aa: ASSFQGDTEAF

v_call: TRBV4-1
j_call: TRBJ1-1
cdr3_aa: ASSQVIQTQNTEAF

v_call: TRBV6-1
j_call: TRBJ1-1
cdr3_aa: ASSAGTGLGTEAF

v_call: TRBV6-1
j_call: TRBJ2-1
cdr3_aa: ASSAYSFRTYNEQF

v_call: TRBV28
j_call: TRBJ1-4
cdr3_aa: ASSSRPGYEKLF

v_call: TRBV9
j_call: TRBJ2-7
cdr3_aa: ASSPHPHGSSYEQY

v_call: TRBV6-6
j_call: TRBJ2-1
cdr3_aa: ASSYPGGYNEQF

v_call: TRBV19
j_call: TRBJ2-3
cdr3_aa: ASQEQGAGSDTQY

v_call: TRBV2
j_call: TRBJ2-1
cdr3_aa: ASSPSGTSGNNEQF